This T cell receptor (beta chain) was found in a study of identical twins. TCRdb independently ran MiXCR on the 5' RACE reads; one entry per CDR3 protein. Of about 1.7 million distinct CDR3 sequences in the sample, about 32% were seen once. Study outcomes and limitations: Whereas memory repertoires showed no such difference, abundant cord blood beta clonotypes carried fewer insertions. Modelling approaches yielded underestimates of out-of-frame TCR alpha sharing between monozygotic twins.

The CDR3 consists of 14 residues. Germline V gene sequence: CDR1 ENHRY, CDR2 SYGVKD. V lost 4 bases to trimming and J lost 2 bases; unmatched junction nucleotides: 1. The sample holds many counts of this clonotype. Its antigen remains unidentified. Sequencing was carried out using cord blood. This chain links TRBV10-3 with TRBJ2-3; TRBD1 aligns across 9 bases. This TCR was sampled from a newborn girl in good health. The CDR3 region is CAISGQGVTDTQYF. For the CDR3, the DNA is TGTGCCATCAGTGGACAGGGGGTCACAGATACGCAGTATTTT.